What follows is one T cell receptor beta chain and its context. Its antigen is not identified. With 2 bases removed from V and 5 bases from J, the gap between germline ends came to 17 bases. There are 16 residues in the CDR3. CDR1 and CDR2 (germline): KGHSH, LQKENI. TCRdb re-derived calls from the reads in MiXCR, one entry per CDR3 protein. The table records a few hundred thousand distinct CDR3 sequences, about 33% of them present only once. The data belong to a study of T cell repertoires in cytomegalovirus infection. The TCR sequence derives from a human donor in good health (CMV status not recorded). Some clones in this sample may be carry-over from other donors' samples. The sample was cultured PBMCs, taken from culture after CMV antigen stimulation. This rearrangement joins TRBV18 to TRBJ2-3; a possible D gene is TRBD2 (5 bases). CDR3: CASSPFLGNLEDTQYF. The CDR3 DNA reads as TGTGCCAGCTCACCATTCCTCGGGAACTTAGAAGATACGCAGTATTTT.